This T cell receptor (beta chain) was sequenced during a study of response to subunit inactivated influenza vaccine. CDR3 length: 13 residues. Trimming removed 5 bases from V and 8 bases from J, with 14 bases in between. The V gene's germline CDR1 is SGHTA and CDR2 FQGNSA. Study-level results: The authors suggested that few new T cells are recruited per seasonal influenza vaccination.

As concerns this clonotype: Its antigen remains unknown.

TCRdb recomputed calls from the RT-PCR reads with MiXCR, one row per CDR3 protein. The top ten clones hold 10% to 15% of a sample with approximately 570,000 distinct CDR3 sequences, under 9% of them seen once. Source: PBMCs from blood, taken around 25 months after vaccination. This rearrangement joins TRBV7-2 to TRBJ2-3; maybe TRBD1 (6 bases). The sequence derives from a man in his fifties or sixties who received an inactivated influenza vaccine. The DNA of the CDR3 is TGTGCCAGCAGCCCCCCCAGCAGGGGTACGCAGTATTTT. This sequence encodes CASSPPSRGTQYF.